The 32 T cell receptor beta chains below all came from one sample that was sequenced in a study of T-cell memory formation after mild COVID-19. TCRdb reprocessed the 5' RACE reads via MiXCR and lists one record per CDR3 protein. The sample has hundreds of thousands of distinct CDR3 sequences; 18% are singletons. Sequencing was performed on PBMCs or a T cell subset sorted from them (not recorded which). The receptor source for this set is an adult woman who had mild COVID-19 (a few samples of this study predate the infection). Cell type and time point are not known.

The rearrangement links TRBV4-3 to TRBJ2-3; the D gene could be TRBD1 or TRBD2 (5 bases each). This CDR3 contains 16 residues. In germline, CDR1 is LGHNA, CDR2 YSLEER. Trimming pared 6 bases from V and 0 bases from J, leaving 16 bases between. The CDR3 DNA is TGCGCCAGCAGTCAGAGGAAGTGGGGGAGCACAGATACGCAGTATTTT. This translates into CASSQRKWGSTDTQYF.

The DNA for the CDR3 is TGTGCCAGCAGAGGACTAGCGGTTTCTAGCACAGATACGCAGTATTTT. Amino acids: CASRGLAVSSTDTQYF. The rearrangement uses TRBV2 and TRBJ2-3, with 10 bases matching TRBD2. J gave up 0 bases and V 6 bases, and 6 bases lay outside the gene matches. The CDR3 extends over 16 amino acids. CDR1 is SNHLY and CDR2 is FYNNEI in the germline V gene.

This chain connects TRBV5-5 to TRBJ2-1; D is unresolved. V was cut by 0 bases and J by 4 bases, with 5 bases left in between. The CDR3 is 13 residues long. CDR1 is SGHKS, CDR2 YYEKEE, per germline (reference sequence). CDR3 coding DNA: TGTGCCAGCAGCTTGGAAGAGTACAATGAGCAGTTCTTC. Its translation is CASSLEEYNEQFF.

This clonotype appeared many times. The chain links TRBV12-3 or TRBV12-4 to TRBJ2-7, with D possibly TRBD2 on 6 matching bases. The CDR3 consists of 15 residues. V lost 3 bases to trimming and J lost 2 bases, with 14 bases between them. CDR3 nucleotides: TGTGCCAGCAGTTTTCGGGACTCCTCAACCTACGAGCAGTACTTC. Translated, it gives CASSFRDSSTYEQYF.

This clonotype was observed a handful of times. The V and J genes are TRBV29-1 and TRBJ2-7; D is unresolved. CDR1 and CDR2 (germline): SQVTM, ANQGSEA. Between the trimmed V and J ends, which lost 5 bases and 2 bases, there was a span of 10 bases. There are 12 residues in the CDR3. The CDR3 here is CSVFGRAYEQYF. The DNA for the CDR3 is TGCAGCGTTTTTGGACGGGCCTACGAGCAGTACTTC.

The V call is TRBV3-1, the J call TRBJ2-5, with 9 bases identical to TRBD2. Germline V gene data show CDR1 as LGHDT and CDR2 as YNNKEL (reference sequence). The CDR3 contains 17 residues. Trimming cost V 1 base and J 3 bases; bases outside gene matches: 9. In nucleotides, the CDR3 is TGTGCCAGCAGCCAAGGGTGGAAGCGGGGGGACAAAGAGACCCAGTACTTC. Translating it yields CASSQGWKRGDKETQYF.

This clonotype has just a few counts. This chain uses TRBV18 with TRBJ1-5; no clear D. The CDR3 consists of 15 residues. Trimming took 3 bases from V and 3 from J, leaving 12 bases between them. The germline V gene encodes CDR1 KGHSH and CDR2 LQKENI. In DNA, the CDR3 is TGTGCCAGCTCACCCCGACTATCTTACAATCAGCCCCAGCATTTT. This sequence encodes CASSPRLSYNQPQHF.

This clonotype was recorded a few times. This chain uses TRBV24-1 with TRBJ2-3, with a tentative D call TRBD2 (6 bases). The V gene's germline CDR1 is KGHDR and CDR2 SFDVKD. The CDR3 has 13 residues. Trimming pared 5 bases from V and 3 bases from J, leaving 8 bases between. The CDR3 DNA follows: TGTGCCACCAGTGTTGGAGGGACAGATACGCAGTATTTT. Protein: CATSVGGTDTQYF.

In this sample, this clonotype turned up a few times. The chain links TRBV5-1 to TRBJ2-7; TRBD2 might be the D (6 bases). Trimming cost V 6 bases and J 1 base, with 11 bases left between them. Germline CDR1 reads SGHRS; CDR2 reads YFSETQ. The CDR3 is made up of 13 amino acids. Here the CDR3 reads CASNDGGSYEQYF. DNA of the CDR3: TGCGCCAGCAACGACGGGGGTTCCTACGAGCAGTACTTC.

This sequence joins TRBV4-2 and TRBJ2-1; D possibly corresponds to TRBD2 (6 bases). The V gene lost 0 bases and the J gene lost 4 bases, with 10 bases spanning the gap. This CDR3 contains 15 residues. Germline CDR1 reads LGHNA; CDR2 reads YNFKEQ. This CDR3 reads CASSQESGRYNEQFF. The CDR3 DNA follows: TGTGCCAGCAGCCAAGAGTCCGGGAGATACAATGAGCAGTTCTTC.

This clonotype showed up just a few times. The J gene is TRBJ2-3, the V gene TRBV6-5; 7 bases match TRBD2. The V segment lost 2 bases and the J segment 1 base; nucleotides outside the gene matches: 6. In germline, CDR1 is MNHEY, CDR2 SVGAGI. The CDR3 covers 16 residues. This CDR3 is CASSYMGGGGTDTQYF. For the CDR3, the DNA is TGTGCCAGCAGTTACATGGGCGGGGGTGGCACAGATACGCAGTATTTT.

The chain has TRBV6-6 and TRBJ2-7; D may be TRBD2 (5 bases). CDR3 size: 12 residues. From germline, CDR1 is MNHNY and CDR2 SVGAGI (reference sequence). Between the trimmed V and J ends, which lost 8 bases and 6 bases, there was a span of 14 bases. In nucleotides, the CDR3 is TGTGCCAGCGGGCCCCGAGGGCTCGAGCAGTACTTC. It is translated as CASGPRGLEQYF.

This clonotype was observed a few times. The J gene is TRBJ1-6, the V gene TRBV7-3; 9 bases align to TRBD1. This CDR3 has 15 amino acids. Germline trimming cut 4 bases from V and 7 bases from J; bases unmatched to any gene: 5. Germline-derived CDR1 and CDR2 are SGHTA and FQGTGA. CDR3 protein: CASSSTGTGNSPLHF. The CDR3 nucleotides are TGTGCCAGCAGCTCAACTGGGACAGGGAATTCACCCCTCCACTTT. Drawing the rest from reference TRBV7-3 and TRBJ1-6, the complete variable domain is GAGVSQTPSNKVTEKGKYVELRCDPISGHTALYWYRQSLGQGPEFLIYFQGTGAADDSGLPNDRFFAVRPEGSVSTLKIQRTERGDSAVYLCASSSTGTGNSPLHFGNGTRLTVT.

CDR3 amino acids: CASSLSGRQGYYEQYF. CDR3 nucleotides: TGTGCCAGCAGTTTATCGGGGAGACAGGGTTACTACGAGCAGTACTTC. The chain carries TRBV28 and TRBJ2-7; TRBD1 matches at 7 bases. The CDR3 length is 16 residues. V lost 1 base and J lost 3; bases outside the gene matches: 9. Looked up from germline, CDR1 is MDHEN and CDR2 is SYDVKM.

This clonotype was found a few times. This rearrangement joins TRBV5-1 to TRBJ2-2; 9 bases fit TRBD1. Germline V CDR1 and CDR2: SGHRS, YFSETQ. Unmatched junction bases numbered 7, after V lost 4 bases and J lost 6 bases. This CDR3 spans 15 amino acids. CDR3 residues: CASSHTGQGPGELFF. The CDR3, as DNA: TGCGCCAGCAGCCATACGGGACAGGGCCCCGGGGAGCTGTTTTTT.

This clonotype showed up just a few times. This rearrangement joins TRBV18 to TRBJ1-1; 8 bases are shared with TRBD1. This CDR3 spans 14 amino acids. With V trimmed by 6 bases and J by 8 bases, 11 bases remained unmatched. Germline CDR1 and CDR2: KGHSH and LQKENI. The CDR3: CASSGGQGVSEAFF. The CDR3 DNA sequence: TGTGCCAGCTCGGGCGGACAGGGTGTTTCAGAAGCTTTCTTT.

Here the CDR3 DNA reads TGTGCCAGCAGCGTAGGGGGAGGCCCAGGCACCGGGGAGCTGTTTTTT. This codes for CASSVGGGPGTGELFF. The chain has TRBV9 and TRBJ2-2; the D gene is possibly TRBD2 (6 bases). The germline gives CDR1 SGDLS, CDR2 YYNGEE. Trimming cost V 0 bases and J 4 bases, with 13 bases left between them. The CDR3 loop spans 16 amino acids.

This clonotype has ten or more counts. CDR3 bases: TGTGCCACCAGCGGGACAGGGAAAATGAACGAGCAGTACTTC. Residues: CATSGTGKMNEQYF. The gene calls are TRBV15 and TRBJ2-7; 9 nucleotides agree with TRBD1. The CDR3 length is 14 residues. Trimming took 5 bases from V and 5 from J; bases not matched to a gene: 7. Looked up from germline, CDR1 is LNHNV and CDR2 is YYDKDF (reference sequence).

This clonotype was observed a handful of times. The chain is built from TRBV7-9 and TRBJ2-5; 7 bases align to TRBD2. This CDR3 region has 13 residues. The trim removed 8 bases at V and 5 bases at J, leaving 8 bases unmatched. Germline V gives CDR1 SEHNR, CDR2 FQNEAQ (reference sequence). CDR3 nucleotide sequence: TGTGCCAGCTCAACTAGCGAGTATGAGACCCAGTACTTC. The encoded protein is CASSTSEYETQYF. Together with reference TRBV7-9 and TRBJ2-5, the CDR3 gives the full variable domain: DTGVSQNPRHKITKRGQNVTFRCDPISEHNRLYWYRQTLGQGPEFLTYFQNEAQLEKSRLLSDRFSAERPKGSFSTLEIQRTEQGDSAMYLCASSTSEYETQYFGPGTRLLVL.

The rearrangement joins TRBV4-1 to TRBJ2-7; TRBD2 agrees at 10 bases. The germline gives CDR1 MGHRA, CDR2 YSYEKL. The CDR3 loop spans 15 amino acids. Germline trimming cut 5 bases from V and 2 bases from J; bases unmatched to any gene: 6. Here the CDR3 reads CASSYTSGAPYEQYF. In nucleotides, the CDR3 is TGCGCCAGCAGCTACACTAGCGGGGCCCCCTACGAGCAGTACTTC.

This clonotype has only a few counts. The chain carries TRBV3-1 and TRBJ2-1; D is possibly TRBD1 (5 bases). The germline V and J ends were trimmed by 2 bases and 9 bases, with 8 bases remaining between them. This CDR3 spans 12 amino acids. Germline V lookup: CDR1 LGHDT, CDR2 YNNKEL (reference sequence). DNA of the CDR3: TGTGCCAGCAGCCAAAGGGGCGCTGAGCAGTTCTTC. Translating gives CASSQRGAEQFF.

The rearrangement links TRBV6-5 to TRBJ1-2, with a possible D match to TRBD1 (6 bases). The CDR3 runs 12 residues. V was trimmed by 6 bases and J by 4 bases, leaving 9 bases between them. Germline assignment: CDR1 MNHEY and CDR2 SVGAGI. The CDR3 sequence is CASRGGVYGYTF. The CDR3 DNA follows: TGTGCCAGCAGAGGGGGAGTCTATGGCTACACCTTC.

The chain couples TRBV7-2 to TRBJ2-3; D is unclear. The CDR3 is 15 residues long. In germline, CDR1 is SGHTA, CDR2 FQGNSA. With 5 bases removed from V and 1 base from J, the gap between germline ends came to 13 bases. In DNA, the CDR3 is TGTGCCAGCAGCGCCCACTACGAACGCACAGATACGCAGTATTTT. It codes for CASSAHYERTDTQYF.

The rearrangement joins TRBV3-1 to TRBJ2-3; D not certain. In germline, CDR1 is LGHDT, CDR2 YNNKEL (reference sequence). V dropped 1 base and J dropped 2 bases, with 13 bases sitting between them. The CDR3 totals 16 residues. CDR3 sequence reads: CASSQVAGSHTDTQYF. In DNA form, the CDR3 reads TGTGCCAGCAGCCAAGTTGCTGGCTCTCACACAGATACGCAGTATTTT.

The rearrangement links TRBV7-9 to TRBJ2-2; D gene uncertain. Germline V gene data show CDR1 as SEHNR and CDR2 as FQNEAQ (reference sequence). Deletions cut 4 bases from V and 5 bases from J, with 14 bases between. This CDR3 is built from 15 residues. CDR3 bases: TGTGCCAGCAGCTCCTTCGTACGTCTGACCGGGGAGCTGTTTTTT. Amino acid sequence: CASSSFVRLTGELFF.

This clonotype has just a few counts. The rearrangement links TRBV4-1 to TRBJ2-7; TRBD1 is a possible D gene (6 bases). Germline V gene data show CDR1 as MGHRA and CDR2 as YSYEKL. This CDR3 is 15 amino acids long. The V gene lost 0 bases and the J gene lost 3 bases, with 12 bases spanning the gap. The CDR3 nucleotides read TGCGCCAGCAGCCAAGAAACAAGGGGGAACTACGAGCAGTACTTC. Protein product: CASSQETRGNYEQYF.

This clonotype was recorded a few times. V usage is TRBV2 and J usage is TRBJ2-1; a weak D match, TRBD2 (6 bases). Trimming pared 6 bases from V and 0 bases from J, leaving 15 bases between. CDR1 and CDR2 from the germline V gene are SNHLY and FYNNEI. The CDR3 totals 16 residues. The CDR3 nucleotides are TGTGCCAGCAGCCAATTCCGGGGGAGCTCCTACAATGAGCAGTTCTTC. Translation: CASSQFRGSSYNEQFF.

The chain employs TRBV9 and TRBJ2-4; the D gene is possibly TRBD2 (6 bases). The CDR3 sequence is 17 residues long. The V end lost 5 bases, the J end lost 1 base, and 19 bases lay between the germline ends. Germline V gene sequence: CDR1 SGDLS, CDR2 YYNGEE. In DNA form, the CDR3 reads TGTGCCAGCAGTAGTGGAGGGTCGTGGTCGGCCAAAAACATTCAGTACTTC. Translation gives CASSSGGSWSAKNIQYF.

The sample holds a few counts of this clonotype. The genes are TRBV18 and TRBJ2-7, with TRBD1 matching 8 bases. The junction had 4 bases not matched to a gene; V was cut back by 6 bases and J by 0 bases. In germline, CDR1 is KGHSH, CDR2 LQKENI. This CDR3 region has 14 residues. CDR3 protein: CASSNRGASYEQYF. In DNA form, the CDR3 reads TGTGCCAGCTCCAACAGGGGGGCCTCCTACGAGCAGTACTTC.

This clonotype occurred many times. The chain has TRBV5-5 and TRBJ2-1; TRBD1 aligns across 7 bases. The CDR3 is 15 amino acids. V shed 4 bases and J 0 bases; nucleotides not matched to a gene: 4. From germline, CDR1 is SGHKS and CDR2 YYEKEE (reference sequence). The CDR3 loop is CASSLQGTSYNEQFF. The CDR3 DNA follows: TGTGCCAGCAGCCTACAGGGGACCTCCTACAATGAGCAGTTCTTC.

The rearrangement joins TRBV24-1 to TRBJ1-1; D remains ambiguous. Trimming removed 5 bases at V and 2 bases at J, with 5 bases between. CDR1 is KGHDR, CDR2 SFDVKD, per germline. The CDR3 totals 12 residues. The CDR3 protein is CATSVDNTEAFF. In DNA, the CDR3 is TGTGCCACCAGTGTTGATAACACTGAAGCTTTCTTT.

This clonotype was picked up a small number of times. The chain carries TRBV30 and TRBJ2-3; TRBD2 aligns across 13 bases. The length of the CDR3 is 19 residues. With 3 bases clipped from V and 4 bases from J, the junction kept 16 bases outside the gene matches. Germline loops: CDR1 GTSNPN, CDR2 SVGIG (reference sequence). CDR3 amino acids: CAWRTFLSTSGRRSDTQYF. Written as DNA, the CDR3 is TGTGCCTGGAGGACTTTCCTTTCGACTAGCGGGAGGAGGTCAGATACGCAGTATTTT.